This T cell receptor beta chain was sequenced in a study of cytomegalovirus exposure and HLA in healthy donors. Trimming at V came to 0 bases and at J to 6 bases, leaving 8 bases not matched to a gene. Per the germline V gene, CDR1 is LGHNA and CDR2 is YNFKEQ. This CDR3 is 18 amino acids long. PCR employed 60 Vbeta and 13 Jbeta primers. Here immunoSEQ multiplex PCR was the method, and the copy in TCRdb shows in-frame clones only, minus some. The sample lists under 300,000 clones, approximately 81% occurring once. Points from the study as a whole: Associated with cytomegalovirus, according to the listing, were 150 to 200 TCR beta chains. The authors later linked a missense DCLRE1C variant to TCR beta V- and J-gene trimming. Most of the CMV-associated TCR beta chains (in a later analysis) appeared to be HLA-restricted. An apparent linkage of common viral pathogens to several of the most significant clusters emerged in a later analysis.

This clone was recorded once. No antigen is known for it. This TCR was sampled from a woman in her sixties or seventies in good health and CMV-seropositive. The sequenced material came from PBMCs. The chain carries TRBV4-2 and TRBJ2-2; TRBD1 matches at 12 bases. The CDR3 DNA reads TGTGCCAGCAGCCAAGACAGTAAGGGACAGGGGGCGTCCGGGGAGCTGTTTTTT. As protein: CASSQDSKGQGASGELFF.